The sequence of this T cell receptor beta chain was determined in a study of blood T cell repertoires in COVID-19. Sequencing was performed with immunoSEQ multiplex PCR; in TCRdb, only in-frame clones are kept and a portion is missing. The data contain some 67,000 clones, 90% of them singletons. Notes on this clone: Mismatch with germline at one junction end may stem from a read error.

The CDR3 sequence is 14 residues long. The V gene's germline CDR1 is SGHTA and CDR2 FQGNSA. The sequenced material came from peripheral blood. This sequence originates from a woman aged 18-29 years with acute or convalescent COVID-19. The chain combines TRBV7-2 with TRBJ2-7, with D uncertain. CDR3 residues: CASSLASYSSEQYF. The CDR3, as DNA: TGTGCCAGCAGCTTAGCTAGTTATTCCTCCGAGCAGTACTTC.